This passage covers 14 T cell receptor beta chains from one sample sequenced in a study of human T cells and chemical hapten exposure. TCRdb fed the RACE reads into MiXCR, producing one record per CDR3 protein. This table holds approximately 84,000 distinct CDR3 sequences, roughly a tenth found once. Sample time point: patch test 2, 6 weeks after DPC sensitization. Noted treatment: therapeutic diphenylcyclopropenone sensitization with weekly scalp DPC. The starting material was whole blood, obtained in connection with sensitization to the hapten diphenylcyclopropenone (DPC). Receptor source: a woman between 25 and 40 years old with alopecia areata. Some clones in this sample may be carry-over from other donors' samples.

The rearrangement links TRBV29-1 to TRBJ2-3; D is unclear. CDR1 and CDR2 from the germline V gene are SQVTM and ANQGSEA. CDR3 length: 12 amino acids. Between the trimmed V and J ends, which lost 1 base and 4 bases, there was a span of 6 bases. The CDR3 sequence: CSVEGVADTQYF. DNA of the CDR3: TGCAGCGTTGAAGGGGTCGCAGATACGCAGTATTTT.

This clonotype was observed at least ten times. The chain recombines TRBV18 with TRBJ1-4; TRBD1 aligns across 10 bases. The ends lost 4 bases at V and 2 bases at J; junction bases unmatched: 4. CDR3 length: 16 residues. From germline, CDR1 is KGHSH and CDR2 LQKENI. For the CDR3, the DNA is TGTGCCAGCTCACGACAGGGGGCGCCGACTAATGAAAAACTGTTTTTT. Protein product: CASSRQGAPTNEKLFF. The full variable domain, completed using reference TRBV18 and TRBJ1-4, is NAGVMQNPRHLVRRRGQEARLRCSPMKGHSHVYWYRQLPEEGLKFMVYLQKENIIDESGMPKERFSAEFPKEGPSILRIQQVVRGDSAAYFCASSRQGAPTNEKLFFGSGTQLSVL.

This clonotype was picked up a small number of times. The chain employs TRBV6-2 or TRBV6-3 and TRBJ1-5; possible D gene TRBD1, 6 bases. V was trimmed by 8 bases and J by 1 base, leaving 9 bases between them. The length of the CDR3 is 13 residues. Per the germline V gene, CDR1 is MNHEY and CDR2 is SVGEGT. CDR3 bases: TGTGCCAGCCATACAGGGAGCAATCAGCCCCAGCATTTT. The encoded protein is CASHTGSNQPQHF.

This clonotype was counted many times. J is TRBJ2-1 and V is TRBV2; D tentatively fits TRBD1 or TRBD2 (6 bases each). Trimming removed 3 bases from V and 4 bases from J, with 13 bases in between. Germline V gene data show CDR1 as SNHLY and CDR2 as FYNNEI. The CDR3 covers 15 residues. Here the CDR3 DNA reads TGTGCCAGCAGTGATGTGGGGGGCCGGTACAATGAGCAGTTCTTC. Protein: CASSDVGGRYNEQFF.

This clonotype was seen more than once but under ten times. Written as DNA, the CDR3 is TGCAGTGCCCCCCAAAGGGACGATCAGCCCCAGCATTTT. Translation gives CSAPQRDDQPQHF. This chain uses TRBV20-1 with TRBJ1-5; possible D gene TRBD1, 5 bases. The CDR3 consists of 13 residues. V lost 6 bases to trimming and J lost 5 bases, with 14 bases between them. The germline gives CDR1 DFQATT, CDR2 SNEGSKA (reference sequence).

This chain joins TRBV27 and TRBJ2-1, with D unresolved. The CDR3 consists of 13 residues. Germline V gene sequence: CDR1 MNHEY, CDR2 SMNVEV (reference sequence). The V end was cut by 5 bases, the J end by 8 bases, with 13 bases between. CDR3 region: CASSAYSEYEQFF. CDR3 in DNA: TGTGCCAGCAGTGCCTACTCCGAGTATGAGCAGTTCTTC.

This clonotype occurred a few times. V gene TRBV7-9 combines with J gene TRBJ2-1; D is possibly TRBD1 (6 bases). There are 15 residues in the CDR3. CDR1 is SEHNR, CDR2 FQNEAQ, per germline (reference sequence). V lost 5 bases and J lost 3, with 14 bases in between. CDR3 in amino acids: CASSTIQGNYNEQFF. The CDR3 DNA reads as TGTGCCAGCAGCACAATACAGGGCAACTACAATGAGCAGTTCTTC.

This clonotype was seen many times. V gene TRBV4-3 combines with J gene TRBJ2-5; 8 positions match TRBD2. The germline gives CDR1 LGHNA, CDR2 YSLEER. CDR3 length: 15 residues. Losses at the gene ends were 0 bases for V and 5 bases for J; bases not matched to a gene: 5. The CDR3 here is CASSQESGGWETQYF. In DNA form, the CDR3 reads TGCGCCAGCAGCCAAGAAAGCGGGGGATGGGAGACCCAGTACTTC.

This clonotype has a handful of counts. The chain couples TRBV6-2 or TRBV6-3 to TRBJ1-5; the match to TRBD1 covers 8 bases. The length of the CDR3 is 18 residues. From germline, CDR1 is MNHEY and CDR2 SVGEGT. V was clipped by 6 bases and J by 4 bases; unmatched bases: 17. CDR3 amino acids: CASSPAGTGPAGNQPQHF. CDR3 DNA: TGTGCCAGCAGCCCGGCCGGGACAGGCCCCGCGGGGAATCAGCCCCAGCATTTT.

This clonotype was detected ten times or more. The rearrangement uses TRBV28 and TRBJ2-7, with D maybe TRBD2 (5 bases). The CDR3 has 12 residues. The V gene lost 5 bases and the J gene lost 1 base, with 6 bases spanning the gap. Germline V gene sequence: CDR1 MDHEN, CDR2 SYDVKM. The CDR3 spells CASSGGSYEQYF. In DNA form, the CDR3 reads TGTGCCAGCAGTGGCGGGTCCTACGAGCAGTACTTC. Full variable domain (remainder filled in from reference TRBV28 and TRBJ2-7): DVKVTQSSRYLVKRTGEKVFLECVQDMDHENMFWYRQDPGLGLRLIYFSYDVKMKEKGDIPEGYSVSREKKERFSLILESASTNQTSMYLCASSGGSYEQYFGPGTRLTVT.

Note on this clonotype: A much larger clone differs from this one at a single base, so this may be a read error. The rearrangement joins TRBV4-3 to TRBJ1-1; D is uncertain. The germline CDR1 and CDR2 sequences are LGHNA and YSLEER. The length of the CDR3 is 13 residues. CDR3 in amino acids: CASSPSQQTEAIF. The CDR3 region has the DNA TGCGCCAGCAGCCCTTCCCAGCAAACTGAAGCTATCTTT.

This clonotype was seen a few times. This chain links TRBV7-9 with TRBJ1-1; no definite D call. Germline V gene sequence: CDR1 SEHNR, CDR2 FQNEAQ (reference sequence). With 5 bases removed from V and 3 bases from J, the gap between germline ends came to 13 bases. This CDR3 contains 14 residues. The CDR3 here is CASSPNRGDTEAFF. Written as DNA, the CDR3 is TGTGCCAGCAGCCCGAACCGGGGAGACACTGAAGCTTTCTTT.

This clonotype was counted between two and nine times. V gene TRBV5-1 combines with J gene TRBJ2-7, with TRBD1 as a possible D gene (5 bases). Deletions cut 5 bases from V and 5 bases from J, with 14 bases between. The CDR3 contains 13 residues. The germline V gene encodes CDR1 SGHRS and CDR2 YFSETQ. The CDR3: CASSFSRGNEQYF. CDR3 DNA sequence: TGCGCCAGCAGTTTCTCTAGGGGAAACGAGCAGTACTTC.

This clonotype has a count of ten or more. The chain has TRBV10-1 and TRBJ2-7; 12 nucleotides line up with TRBD1. This CDR3 comprises 18 residues. Germline loops: CDR1 WNHNN, CDR2 SYGVQD (reference sequence). J was trimmed by 5 bases and V by 0 bases; bases with no gene match: 11. The CDR3 reads CASSESGLWDRGPNEQYF. As DNA, the CDR3 is TGCGCCAGCAGTGAGTCGGGTCTTTGGGACAGGGGGCCCAACGAGCAGTACTTC.